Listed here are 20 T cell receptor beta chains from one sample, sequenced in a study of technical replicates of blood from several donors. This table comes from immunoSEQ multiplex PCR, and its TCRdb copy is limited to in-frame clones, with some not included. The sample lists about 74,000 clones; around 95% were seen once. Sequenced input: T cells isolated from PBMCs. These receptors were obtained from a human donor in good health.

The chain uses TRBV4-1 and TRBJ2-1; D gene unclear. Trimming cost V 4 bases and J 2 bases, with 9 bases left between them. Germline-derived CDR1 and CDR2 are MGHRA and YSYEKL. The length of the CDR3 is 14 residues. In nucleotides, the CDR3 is TGCGCCAGCAGCCTCCCAGGTGCCTACAATGAGCAGTTCTTC. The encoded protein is CASSLPGAYNEQFF.

CDR3 sequence (DNA): TGCAGCGTTAGGGGACTTGGAGGCTACGAGCAGTACTTC. Protein: CSVRGLGGYEQYF. The chain couples TRBV29-1 to TRBJ2-7, with D perhaps matching TRBD2 (6 bases). In germline, CDR1 is SQVTM, CDR2 ANQGSEA. This CDR3 has 13 amino acids. V lost 5 bases and J lost 3, with 14 bases in between.

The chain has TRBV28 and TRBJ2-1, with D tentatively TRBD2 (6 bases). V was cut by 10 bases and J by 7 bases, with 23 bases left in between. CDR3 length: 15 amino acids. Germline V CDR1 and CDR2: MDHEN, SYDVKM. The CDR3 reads CATSLTSLPGNEQFF. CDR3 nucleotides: TGTGCCACCTCCTTAACTAGCCTCCCGGGAAATGAGCAGTTCTTC.

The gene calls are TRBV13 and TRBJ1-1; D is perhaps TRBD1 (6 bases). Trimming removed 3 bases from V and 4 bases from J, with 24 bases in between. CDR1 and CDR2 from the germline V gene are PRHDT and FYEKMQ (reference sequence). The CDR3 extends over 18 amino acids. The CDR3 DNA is TGTGCCAGCAGCTTCTCCCATTACAGGGATACGGAAGGCACTGAAGCTTTCTTT. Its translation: CASSFSHYRDTEGTEAFF.

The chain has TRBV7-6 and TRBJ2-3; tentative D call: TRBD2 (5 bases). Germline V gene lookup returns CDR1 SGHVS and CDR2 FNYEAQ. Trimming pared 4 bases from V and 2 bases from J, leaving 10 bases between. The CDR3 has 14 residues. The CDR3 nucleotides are TGTGCCAGCAGCTACGGACTGAACACAGATACGCAGTATTTT. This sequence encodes CASSYGLNTDTQYF.

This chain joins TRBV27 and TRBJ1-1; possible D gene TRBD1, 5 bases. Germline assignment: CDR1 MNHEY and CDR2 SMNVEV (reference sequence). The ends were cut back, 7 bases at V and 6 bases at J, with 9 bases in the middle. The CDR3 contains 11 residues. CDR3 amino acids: CASMGGAEAFF. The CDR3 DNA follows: TGTGCCAGCATGGGGGGGGCTGAAGCTTTCTTT.

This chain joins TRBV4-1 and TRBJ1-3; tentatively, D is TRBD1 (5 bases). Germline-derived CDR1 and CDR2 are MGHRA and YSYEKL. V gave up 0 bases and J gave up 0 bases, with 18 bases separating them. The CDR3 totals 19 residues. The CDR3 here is CASSQEPTRTTISGNTIYF. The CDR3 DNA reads TGCGCCAGCAGCCAAGAGCCTACACGGACAACGATCTCTGGAAACACCATATATTTT.

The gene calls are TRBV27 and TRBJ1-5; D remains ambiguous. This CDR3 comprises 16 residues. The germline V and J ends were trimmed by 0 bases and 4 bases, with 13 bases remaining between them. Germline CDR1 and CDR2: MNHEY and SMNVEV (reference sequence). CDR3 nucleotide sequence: TGTGCCAGCAGTTTATCTGGCCGGGGAGGGAATCAGCCCCAGCATTTT. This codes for CASSLSGRGGNQPQHF.

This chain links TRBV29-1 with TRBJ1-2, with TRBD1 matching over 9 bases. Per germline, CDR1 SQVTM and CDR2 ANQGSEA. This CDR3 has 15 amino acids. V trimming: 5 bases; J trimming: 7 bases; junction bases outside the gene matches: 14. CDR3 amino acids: CSVHTGTGRLGGYTF. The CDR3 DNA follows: TGCAGCGTTCACACCGGGACAGGGCGACTCGGTGGCTACACCTTC.

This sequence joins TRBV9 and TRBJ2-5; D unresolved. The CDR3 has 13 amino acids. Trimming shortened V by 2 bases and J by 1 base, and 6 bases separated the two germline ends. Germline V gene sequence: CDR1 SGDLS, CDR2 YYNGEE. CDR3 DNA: TGTGCCAGCAGCGTTCAGGCCCAAGAGACCCAGTACTTC. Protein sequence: CASSVQAQETQYF.

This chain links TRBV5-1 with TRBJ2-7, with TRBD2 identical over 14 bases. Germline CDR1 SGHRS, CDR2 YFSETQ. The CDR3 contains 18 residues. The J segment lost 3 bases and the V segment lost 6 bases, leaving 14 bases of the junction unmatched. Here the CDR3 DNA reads TGCGCCAGCAACGGGACTAGCGGGAGTCTCCCGGGGGACTACGAGCAGTACTTC. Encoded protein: CASNGTSGSLPGDYEQYF.

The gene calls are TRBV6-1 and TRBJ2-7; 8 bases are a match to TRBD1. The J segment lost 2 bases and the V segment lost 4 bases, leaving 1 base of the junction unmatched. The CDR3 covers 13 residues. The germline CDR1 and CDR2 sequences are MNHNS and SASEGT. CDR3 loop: CASSGTGPYEQYF. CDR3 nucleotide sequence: TGTGCCAGCAGTGGGACAGGGCCCTACGAGCAGTACTTC.

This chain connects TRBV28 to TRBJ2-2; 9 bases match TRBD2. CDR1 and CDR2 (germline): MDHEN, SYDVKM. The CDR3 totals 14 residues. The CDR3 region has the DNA TGTGCAGGCGGGGGGGTACCGAACACCGGGGAGCTGTTTTTT. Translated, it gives CAGGGVPNTGELFF. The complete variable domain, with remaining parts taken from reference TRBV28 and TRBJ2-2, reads DVKVTQSSRYLVKRTGEKVFLECVQDMDHENMFWYRQDPGLGLRLIYFSYDVKMKEKGDIPEGYSVSREKKERFSLILESASTNQTSMYLCAGGGVPNTGELFFGEGSRLTVL.

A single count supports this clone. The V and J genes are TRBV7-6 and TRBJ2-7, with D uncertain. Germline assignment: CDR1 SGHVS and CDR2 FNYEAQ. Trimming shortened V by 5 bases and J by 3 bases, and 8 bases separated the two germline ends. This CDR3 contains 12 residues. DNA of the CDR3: TGTGCCAGCAGCGGGCACGGCTACGAGCAGTACTTC. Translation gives CASSGHGYEQYF.

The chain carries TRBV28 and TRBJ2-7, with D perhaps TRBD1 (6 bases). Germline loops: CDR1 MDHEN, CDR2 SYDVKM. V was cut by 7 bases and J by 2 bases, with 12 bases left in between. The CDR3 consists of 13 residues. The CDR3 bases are TGTGCCAGCACCGGGACACGAACCTACGAGCAGTACTTC. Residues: CASTGTRTYEQYF. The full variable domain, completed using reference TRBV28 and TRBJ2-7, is DVKVTQSSRYLVKRTGEKVFLECVQDMDHENMFWYRQDPGLGLRLIYFSYDVKMKEKGDIPEGYSVSREKKERFSLILESASTNQTSMYLCASTGTRTYEQYFGPGTRLTVT.

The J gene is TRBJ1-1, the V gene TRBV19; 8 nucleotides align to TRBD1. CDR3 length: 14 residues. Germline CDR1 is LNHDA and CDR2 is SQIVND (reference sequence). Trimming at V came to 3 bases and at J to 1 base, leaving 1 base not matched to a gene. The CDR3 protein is CASSMGQANTEAFF. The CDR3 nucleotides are TGTGCCAGTAGTATGGGACAGGCGAACACTGAAGCTTTCTTT.

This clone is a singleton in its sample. The CDR3 nucleotides read TGTGCCAGTAGCCTAAAACAGGGCGGCTATGGCTACACCTTC. It codes for CASSLKQGGYGYTF. The chain joins TRBV19 to TRBJ1-2; TRBD1 might be the D (6 bases). The CDR3 covers 14 residues. The germline V and J ends were trimmed by 6 bases and 4 bases, with 15 bases remaining between them. Germline CDR1 and CDR2: LNHDA and SQIVND (reference sequence).

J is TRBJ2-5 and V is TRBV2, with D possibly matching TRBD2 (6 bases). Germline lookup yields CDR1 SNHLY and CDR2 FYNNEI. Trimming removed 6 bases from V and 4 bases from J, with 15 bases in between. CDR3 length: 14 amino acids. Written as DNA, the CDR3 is TGTGCCAGCAGGCGGTGGGTCGGGAGAGAGACCCAGTACTTC. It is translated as CASRRWVGRETQYF.

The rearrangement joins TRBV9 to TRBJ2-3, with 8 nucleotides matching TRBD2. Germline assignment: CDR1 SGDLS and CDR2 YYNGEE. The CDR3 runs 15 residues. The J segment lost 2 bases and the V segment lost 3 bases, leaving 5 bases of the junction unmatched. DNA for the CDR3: TGTGCCAGCAGCGGTAGCGGGGCGTACACAGATACGCAGTATTTT. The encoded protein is CASSGSGAYTDTQYF.

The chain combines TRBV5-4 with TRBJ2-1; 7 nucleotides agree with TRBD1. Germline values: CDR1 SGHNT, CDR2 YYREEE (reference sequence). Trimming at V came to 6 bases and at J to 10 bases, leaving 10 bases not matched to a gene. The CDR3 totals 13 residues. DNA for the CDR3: TGTGCCAGCAACCCCTCAGACAGGGCGGAGCAGTTCTTC. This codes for CASNPSDRAEQFF.